The 30 T cell receptor beta chains presented below share a single source sample, sequenced in a study of T cells in localized non-small cell lung cancer. This table comes from immunoSEQ multiplex PCR, and its TCRdb copy is limited to in-frame clones, with some not included. The repertoire holds about 1,600 clones, with around a third as singletons. The sample was lung tumor tissue, taken before any cancer treatment. These receptors came from a man between 35 and 75 years old with stage II lung adenocarcinoma.

This clone appeared a few times. The gene calls are TRBV4-1 and TRBJ2-3; either TRBD1 or TRBD2 may supply D (5 bases each). From germline, CDR1 is MGHRA and CDR2 YSYEKL. The CDR3 is made up of 15 amino acids. The germline V and J ends were trimmed by 1 base and 4 bases, with 12 bases remaining between them. In DNA, the CDR3 is TGCGCCAGCAGCCAAGCGAAGAGGGACGCAGATACGCAGTATTTT. This codes for CASSQAKRDADTQYF.

This clone was seen a handful of times. The genes are TRBV5-1 and TRBJ1-1, with D unresolved. The CDR3 has 14 residues. CDR1 is SGHRS, CDR2 YFSETQ, per germline. V lost 0 bases to trimming and J lost 1 base, with 7 bases between them. The CDR3 here is CASSLARTNTEAFF. The DNA for the CDR3 is TGCGCCAGCAGCTTGGCACGGACGAACACTGAAGCTTTCTTT.

This clone has more than one count but fewer than ten. J is TRBJ2-1 and V is TRBV6-8; 13 bases are shared with TRBD2. Germline V gene lookup returns CDR1 MNHGY and CDR2 SAAAGT. Trimming cost V 4 bases and J 2 bases; bases outside gene matches: 17. The CDR3 spans 21 residues. CDR3 nucleotide sequence: TGTGCCAGCAGTTGTCACAAAACGGGACTAGCGGGACTAGACACCTACAATGAGCAGTTCTTC. Protein sequence: CASSCHKTGLAGLDTYNEQFF.

This clone was counted between two and nine times. The chain couples TRBV6-8 to TRBJ1-4; D unresolved. The length of the CDR3 is 13 residues. The V gene lost 10 bases and the J gene lost 5 bases, with 14 bases spanning the gap. Germline V gives CDR1 MNHGY, CDR2 SAAAGT. As DNA, the CDR3 is TGTGCCACCTTCGACCGCTCCAATGAAAAACTGTTTTTT. Its protein is CATFDRSNEKLFF.

The chain has TRBV18 and TRBJ2-7, with a weak D call TRBD1 (5 bases). Per the germline V gene, CDR1 is KGHSH and CDR2 is LQKENI. Trimming took 3 bases from V and 5 from J, leaving 14 bases between them. This CDR3 comprises 14 residues. The CDR3 protein is CASSPGRVLDEQYF. The CDR3 DNA reads TGTGCCAGCTCACCGGGCAGGGTATTGGACGAGCAGTACTTC.

This clone is termed medium-sized. The CDR3 reads CASSFGGWSSGANVLTF. CDR3 in DNA: TGTGCCAGCAGCTTTGGCGGATGGAGCTCTGGGGCCAACGTCCTGACTTTC. The chain links TRBV11-3 to TRBJ2-6; D is undetermined. The CDR3 length is 17 residues. Germline CDR1 reads SGHNT; CDR2 reads YENEEA. V lost 3 bases, J lost 0 bases, and 12 bases lay in between.

The rearrangement joins TRBV19 to TRBJ1-1; possible D gene TRBD1, 6 bases. Germline loops: CDR1 LNHDA, CDR2 SQIVND (reference sequence). This CDR3 is built from 15 residues. Deletions cut 5 bases from V and 7 bases from J, with 20 bases between. CDR3 sequence (DNA): TGTGCCAGTAGTCACCGTGGCAGGGGTGACATTGAAGCTTTCTTT. This encodes CASSHRGRGDIEAFF.

This chain links TRBV28 with TRBJ1-5; tentative D call: TRBD1 (6 bases). This CDR3 has 14 amino acids. Between the trimmed V and J ends, which lost 7 bases and 5 bases, there was a span of 15 bases. CDR1 MDHEN and CDR2 SYDVKM come from the germline V gene. CDR3 residues: CASILGGKDQPQHF. CDR3 DNA: TGTGCCAGCATCCTCGGGGGCAAGGATCAGCCCCAGCATTTT.

By sample share, this clone is large. The chain couples TRBV9 to TRBJ1-1; D is unresolved. Germline V CDR1 and CDR2: SGDLS, YYNGEE. This CDR3 has 14 residues. V lost 3 bases and J lost 3, with 12 bases in between. CDR3 bases: TGTGCCAGCAGCGCAAAAGGCGACGACACTGAAGCTTTCTTT. This encodes CASSAKGDDTEAFF.

The chain has TRBV30 and TRBJ1-2, with TRBD1 as a possible D gene (5 bases). Germline V CDR1 and CDR2: GTSNPN, SVGIG (reference sequence). The CDR3 is made up of 14 amino acids. V lost 1 base and J lost 8, with 17 bases in between. CDR3 region: CAWSGNQGSWGYTF. The CDR3 nucleotides are TGTGCCTGGAGTGGGAATCAGGGATCTTGGGGCTACACCTTC.

By frequency in the sample, this clone is large. The V call is TRBV19, the J call TRBJ1-1; D is possibly TRBD1 (6 bases). Per the germline V gene, CDR1 is LNHDA and CDR2 is SQIVND (reference sequence). V was cut by 11 bases and J by 0 bases, with 16 bases left in between. The CDR3 runs to 14 residues. The CDR3 protein is CAGDRGRMNTEAFF. The CDR3 DNA is TGTGCCGGGGACCGGGGGCGGATGAACACTGAAGCTTTCTTT.

This chain uses TRBV19 with TRBJ2-3; D is possibly TRBD1 (6 bases). V dropped 5 bases and J dropped 4 bases, with 13 bases sitting between them. The CDR3 spans 14 residues. Germline CDR1 LNHDA, CDR2 SQIVND (reference sequence). The CDR3 DNA reads as TGTGCCAGTAGTCCCGGTCAGGGGCCAGATACGCAGTATTTT. Translation: CASSPGQGPDTQYF.

CDR3 protein: CASSTRTGNTEAFF. For the CDR3, the DNA is TGTGCCAGCAGTACCCGGACGGGAAACACTGAAGCTTTCTTT. V usage is TRBV28 and J usage is TRBJ1-1, with D unresolved. Germline assignment: CDR1 MDHEN and CDR2 SYDVKM. The length of the CDR3 is 14 residues. The V end lost 5 bases, the J end lost 2 bases, and 12 bases lay between the germline ends.

The chain recombines TRBV9 with TRBJ2-3; 9 bases fit TRBD1. Per germline, CDR1 SGDLS and CDR2 YYNGEE. This CDR3 region has 13 residues. Germline trimming cut 9 bases from V and 0 bases from J; bases unmatched to any gene: 2. CDR3 bases: TGTGCCACCGGGACAGGGAGCACAGATACGCAGTATTTT. It is translated as CATGTGSTDTQYF. Full variable domain (remainder filled in from reference TRBV9 and TRBJ2-3): DSGVTQTPKHLITATGQRVTLRCSPRSGDLSVYWYQQSLDQGLQFLIQYYNGEERAKGNILERFSAQQFPDLHSELNLSSLELGDSALYFCATGTGSTDTQYFGPGTRLTVL.

The V and J genes are TRBV9 and TRBJ1-2, with D possibly being TRBD1 (5 bases). CDR1 is SGDLS and CDR2 is YYNGEE in the germline V gene. The CDR3 is 14 amino acids. V was cut by 4 bases and J by 7 bases, with 17 bases left in between. The CDR3 loop is CASSRRAGVGGYTF. Here the CDR3 DNA reads TGTGCCAGCAGCCGCCGGGCGGGGGTAGGTGGCTACACCTTC.

CDR3 coding DNA: TGTGCCAGCAGTAGACGGCCCCAGGCCTCCGAGACCCAGTACTTC. Its protein is CASSRRPQASETQYF. The chain is built from TRBV6-8 and TRBJ2-5; D is unclear. V lost 5 bases and J 5 bases, leaving 18 bases between the germline ends. Germline V CDR1 and CDR2: MNHGY, SAAAGT. This CDR3 comprises 15 residues.

The count of this clone is one. The V and J genes are TRBV18 and TRBJ1-2; D might be TRBD1 (6 bases). Deletions cut 1 base from V and 4 bases from J, with 10 bases between. CDR3 length: 14 residues. The V gene's germline CDR1 is KGHSH and CDR2 LQKENI. The CDR3 DNA reads as TGTGCCAGCTCACCACAGACAGGATTCTATGGCTACACCTTC. Translating gives CASSPQTGFYGYTF.

This clone was counted a few times. The V and J genes are TRBV19 and TRBJ2-1; tentative D call: TRBD1 (6 bases). This CDR3 contains 16 residues. Germline lookup yields CDR1 LNHDA and CDR2 SQIVND (reference sequence). Trimming shortened V by 7 bases and J by 0 bases, and 16 bases separated the two germline ends. The CDR3 loop is CASKRGTVSSYNEQFF. In DNA, the CDR3 is TGTGCCAGTAAAAGGGGGACGGTGAGCTCCTACAATGAGCAGTTCTTC.

This clone was counted a few times. The chain carries TRBV9 and TRBJ1-2; D might be TRBD1 (5 bases). Germline V gives CDR1 SGDLS, CDR2 YYNGEE. CDR3 length: 12 amino acids. CDR3 nucleotides: TGTGCGTGGGGGGAACCAGAGTATGGCTACACCTTC. Translating gives CAWGEPEYGYTF.

V is TRBV18 and J is TRBJ2-6; no definite D call. The CDR3 consists of 14 residues. The germline V gene has CDR1 KGHSH and CDR2 LQKENI. Deletions cut 5 bases from V and 0 bases from J, with 5 bases between. The CDR3 loop is CASSLSSGANVLTF. The CDR3 coding sequence is TGTGCCAGCTCATTAAGCTCTGGGGCCAACGTCCTGACTTTC.

The chain links TRBV9 to TRBJ1-2, with 8 bases identical to TRBD1. The CDR3 sequence is 14 residues long. From germline, CDR1 is SGDLS and CDR2 YYNGEE. Unmatched junction bases numbered 6, after V lost 5 bases and J lost 3 bases. The CDR3 sequence is CASRADRADYGYTF. DNA for the CDR3: TGTGCCAGCAGGGCGGACAGGGCGGACTATGGCTACACCTTC.

The CDR3, as DNA: TGTGCCAGCTTTAAGGGGCCCGGGGGTTCACCCCTCCACTTT. It specifies CASFKGPGGSPLHF. The chain is built from TRBV11-3 and TRBJ1-6; D possibly corresponds to TRBD1 (5 bases). This CDR3 comprises 14 residues. Trimming stripped 8 bases from V and 9 bases from J, with 17 bases between. Germline values: CDR1 SGHNT, CDR2 YENEEA.

The chain is built from TRBV29-1 and TRBJ1-1, with TRBD1 as a possible D gene (6 bases). This CDR3 comprises 13 residues. V lost 7 bases, J lost 0 bases, and 12 bases lay in between. Per the germline V gene, CDR1 is SQVTM and CDR2 is ANQGSEA. The CDR3 DNA reads TGCAGCGCCGAGGGGGTCATGAACACTGAAGCTTTCTTT. Its protein product is CSAEGVMNTEAFF.

As for this clone: Other nucleotide sequences from this sample produce the same CDR3. This rearrangement joins TRBV12-5 to TRBJ1-2, with unresolved D. Trimming cost V 7 bases and J 2 bases, with 11 bases left between them. CDR1 is LGHNT and CDR2 is FRNRAP in the germline V gene. This CDR3 comprises 13 residues. The CDR3 here is CASALDVNYGYTF. The CDR3 DNA follows: TGTGCTAGTGCCTTAGACGTCAACTATGGCTACACCTTC.

This clone was detected only a few times. V usage is TRBV11-3 and J usage is TRBJ2-2; no firm D call. CDR3 length: 14 residues. Trimming pared 7 bases from V and 6 bases from J, leaving 15 bases between. From germline, CDR1 is SGHNT and CDR2 YENEEA. Written as DNA, the CDR3 is TGTGCCAGCATTCCTGCGCCAAGGGCCGGGGAGCTGTTTTTT. Protein product: CASIPAPRAGELFF.

The chain combines TRBV15 with TRBJ2-1; the match to TRBD2 covers 14 bases. CDR1 LNHNV and CDR2 YYDKDF come from the germline V gene (reference sequence). The CDR3 loop spans 18 amino acids. Germline trimming cut 0 bases from V and 10 bases from J; bases unmatched to any gene: 11. CDR3 region: CATSRDRRTSGRSREQFF. The CDR3 DNA reads TGTGCCACCAGCAGAGATCGAAGGACTAGCGGGAGGTCAAGGGAGCAGTTCTTC.

This chain uses TRBV6-8 with TRBJ2-7; D tentatively fits TRBD1 or TRBD2 (5 bases each). Trimming cost V 7 bases and J 0 bases, with 13 bases left between them. The CDR3 covers 14 residues. Germline values: CDR1 MNHGY, CDR2 SAAAGT. The CDR3 coding sequence is TGTGCCAGCACGAACGAGGGGATCTCCTACGAGCAGTACTTC. Amino acid sequence: CASTNEGISYEQYF.

The chain combines TRBV28 with TRBJ1-1; weak D call: TRBD1 (6 bases). Trimming took off 3 bases at V and 6 bases at J, with 14 bases between the two ends. The CDR3 length is 14 residues. Germline values: CDR1 MDHEN, CDR2 SYDVKM. CDR3 sequence: CASSFSPTGAEAFF. In DNA, the CDR3 is TGTGCCAGCAGTTTTTCTCCGACAGGTGCTGAAGCTTTCTTT.

The chain employs TRBV6-8 and TRBJ2-3; 9 bases fit TRBD1. Losses at the gene ends were 5 bases for V and 5 bases for J; bases not matched to a gene: 17. Germline values: CDR1 MNHGY, CDR2 SAAAGT. The CDR3 covers 18 residues. DNA for the CDR3: TGTGCCAGCAGTGACCTTAAAACAGGGGGCTTCTGGCAAGATACGCAGTATTTT. Its protein product is CASSDLKTGGFWQDTQYF.

This clone came up a few times. V is TRBV11-3 and J is TRBJ1-5; D is unresolved. CDR1 and CDR2 from the germline V gene are SGHNT and YENEEA. The V gene lost 1 base and the J gene lost 0 bases, with 7 bases spanning the gap. This CDR3 region has 15 residues. The CDR3 protein is CASSLVGYSNQPQHF. The DNA of the CDR3 is TGTGCCAGCAGCTTAGTGGGGTATAGCAATCAGCCCCAGCATTTT.